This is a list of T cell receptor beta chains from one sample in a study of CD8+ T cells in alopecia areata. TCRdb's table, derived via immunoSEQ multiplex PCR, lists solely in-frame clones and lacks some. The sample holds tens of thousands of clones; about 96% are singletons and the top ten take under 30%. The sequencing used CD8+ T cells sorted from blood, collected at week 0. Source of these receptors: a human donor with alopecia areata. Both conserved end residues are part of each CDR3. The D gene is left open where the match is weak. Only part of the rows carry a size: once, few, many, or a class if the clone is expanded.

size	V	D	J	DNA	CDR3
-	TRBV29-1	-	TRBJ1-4	TGCAGCGTGGGGGCTTCAGGGACTAATGAAAAACTGTTTTTT	CSVGASGTNEKLFF
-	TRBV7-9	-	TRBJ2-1	TGTGCCAGCAGCTCAGGACGTAATGAGCAGTTCTTC	CASSSGRNEQFF
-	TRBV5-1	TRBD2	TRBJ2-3	TGCGCCAGCACCCCATGGACTAGACTCACAGATACGCAGTATTTT	CASTPWTRLTDTQYF
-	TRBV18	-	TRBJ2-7	TGTGCCAGCTCACCAGGGGTCAGGACCTACGAGCAGTACTTC	CASSPGVRTYEQYF
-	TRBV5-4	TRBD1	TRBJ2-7	TGTGCCAGCAGCTCCGGACAGGTCGAAACCTACGAGCAGTACTTC	CASSSGQVETYEQYF
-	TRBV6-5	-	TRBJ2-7	TGTGCCAGCAGTGTAGACAGGACCTACGAGCAGTACTTC	CASSVDRTYEQYF
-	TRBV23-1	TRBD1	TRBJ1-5	TGCGCCAGCAGTCAATCGACAGGGAATCAGCCCCAGCATTTT	CASSQSTGNQPQHF
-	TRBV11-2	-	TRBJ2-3	TGTGCCAGCAGCTTAAGCAGGCCGAGCACAGATACGCAGTATTTT	CASSLSRPSTDTQYF
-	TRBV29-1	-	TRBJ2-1	TGCAGCGTTGTTAGGGTCGTCTCCTACAATGAGCAGTTCTTC	CSVVRVVSYNEQFF
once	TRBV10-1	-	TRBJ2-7	TGCGCCAGCAGCCGGGACCGGAGCTCCTACGAGCAGTACTTC	CASSRDRSSYEQYF
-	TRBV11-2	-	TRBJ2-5	TGTGCCAGCAGCTTTAACGGGGGGCCCCAAGAGACCCAGTACTTC	CASSFNGGPQETQYF
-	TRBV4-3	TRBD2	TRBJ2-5	TGCGCCAGCAGCCTCGGAGCGGGGGGCACGGAGACCCAGTACTTC	CASSLGAGGTETQYF
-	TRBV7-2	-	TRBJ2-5	TGTGCCAGCAGCTTAGGCGGCTTCCCAGAGACCCAGTACTTC	CASSLGGFPETQYF
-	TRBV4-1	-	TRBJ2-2	TGCGCCAGCAGCCCGGGGACGAACACCGGGGAGCTGTTTTTT	CASSPGTNTGELFF
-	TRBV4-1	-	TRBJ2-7	TGCGCCAGCAGCCAAGAGGGCAAGCCAGGAGCCGACGAGCAGTACTTC	CASSQEGKPGADEQYF
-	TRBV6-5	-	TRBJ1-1	TGTGCCAGCAGTTTACAGGGCGGCGGGTCTGAAGCTTTCTTT	CASSLQGGGSEAFF
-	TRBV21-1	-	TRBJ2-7	TGTGCCAGCAGCGTTCGTTACGAGCAGTACTTC	CASSVRYEQYF
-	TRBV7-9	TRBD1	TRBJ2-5	TGTGCCAGCAGCCAAAACCGGGACAGACGGGAGACCCAGTACTTC	CASSQNRDRRETQYF
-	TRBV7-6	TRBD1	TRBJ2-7	TGTGCCAGCAGCCTTACAGGGGGATCATACGAGCAGTACTTC	CASSLTGGSYEQYF
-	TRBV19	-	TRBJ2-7	TGTGCCAGTAGTATGGGGATATCCGAGCAGTACTTC	CASSMGISEQYF
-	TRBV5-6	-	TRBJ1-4	TGTGCCAGCACCCTTTATTCCAGACCCCTCAGACTGTTTTTT	CASTLYSRPLRLFF
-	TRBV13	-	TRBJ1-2	TGTGCCAGCAGCTCCAGGGACATAACCACCCATGGCTACACCTTC	CASSSRDITTHGYTF
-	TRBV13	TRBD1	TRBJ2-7	TGTGCCAGCAGCTCCAGGGACAGGGGTTCGGGCGAGCAGTACTTC	CASSSRDRGSGEQYF
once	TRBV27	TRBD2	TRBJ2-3	TGTGCCAGCAGTCCAACCCGACTAGCTGTCCCAGATACGCAGTATTTT	CASSPTRLAVPDTQYF